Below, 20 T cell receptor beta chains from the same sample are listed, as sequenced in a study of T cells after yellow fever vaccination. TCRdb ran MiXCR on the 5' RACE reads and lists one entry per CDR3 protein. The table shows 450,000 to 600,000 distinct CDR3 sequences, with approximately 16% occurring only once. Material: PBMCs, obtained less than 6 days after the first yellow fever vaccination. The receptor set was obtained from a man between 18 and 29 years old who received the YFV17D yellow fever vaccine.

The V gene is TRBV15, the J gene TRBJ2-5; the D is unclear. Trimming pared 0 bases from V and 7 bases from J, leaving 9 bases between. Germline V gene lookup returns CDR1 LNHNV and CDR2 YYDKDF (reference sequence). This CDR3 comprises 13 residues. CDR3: CATSRDPLGTQYF. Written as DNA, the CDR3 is TGTGCCACCAGCAGAGATCCCTTGGGGACCCAGTACTTC.

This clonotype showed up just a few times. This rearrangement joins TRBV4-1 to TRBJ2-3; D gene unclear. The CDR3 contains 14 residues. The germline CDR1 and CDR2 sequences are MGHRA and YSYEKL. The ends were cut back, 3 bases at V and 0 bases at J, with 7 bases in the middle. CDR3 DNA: TGCGCCAGCAGCCATAAGCAGAGCACAGATACGCAGTATTTT. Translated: CASSHKQSTDTQYF.

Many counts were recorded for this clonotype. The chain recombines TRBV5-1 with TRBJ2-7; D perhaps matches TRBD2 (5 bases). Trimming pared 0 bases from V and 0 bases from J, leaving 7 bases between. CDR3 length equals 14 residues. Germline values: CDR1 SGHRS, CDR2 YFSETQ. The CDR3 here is CASSLAAGSYEQYF. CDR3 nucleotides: TGCGCCAGCAGCTTGGCCGCGGGCTCCTACGAGCAGTACTTC.

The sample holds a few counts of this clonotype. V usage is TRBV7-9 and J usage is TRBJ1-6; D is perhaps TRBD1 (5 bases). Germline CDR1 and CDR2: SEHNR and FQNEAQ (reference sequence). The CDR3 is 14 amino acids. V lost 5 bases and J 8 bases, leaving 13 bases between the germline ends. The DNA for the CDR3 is TGTGCCAGCAGCGCACCAGGGCGGCATTCACCCCTCCACTTT. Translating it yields CASSAPGRHSPLHF.

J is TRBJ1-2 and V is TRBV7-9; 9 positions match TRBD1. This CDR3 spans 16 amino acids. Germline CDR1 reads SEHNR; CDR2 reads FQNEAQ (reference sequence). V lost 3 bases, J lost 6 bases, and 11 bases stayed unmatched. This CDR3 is CASSFHRTGALDGYTF. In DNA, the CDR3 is TGTGCCAGCAGCTTTCATCGGACAGGGGCGCTTGATGGCTACACCTTC.

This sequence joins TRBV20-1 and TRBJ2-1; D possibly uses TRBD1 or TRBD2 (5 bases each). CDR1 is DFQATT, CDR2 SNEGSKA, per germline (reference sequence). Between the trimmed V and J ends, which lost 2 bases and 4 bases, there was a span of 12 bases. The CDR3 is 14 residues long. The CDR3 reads CSARKVGGYNEQFF. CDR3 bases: TGCAGTGCTAGAAAGGTTGGGGGATACAATGAGCAGTTCTTC.

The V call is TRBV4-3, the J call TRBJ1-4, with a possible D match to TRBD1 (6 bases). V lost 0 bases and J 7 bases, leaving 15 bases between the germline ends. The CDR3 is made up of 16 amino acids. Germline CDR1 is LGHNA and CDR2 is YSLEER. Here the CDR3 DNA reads TGCGCCAGCAGCCAAGATTCGTCAGGGGCGGGTGAAAAACTGTTTTTT. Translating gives CASSQDSSGAGEKLFF.

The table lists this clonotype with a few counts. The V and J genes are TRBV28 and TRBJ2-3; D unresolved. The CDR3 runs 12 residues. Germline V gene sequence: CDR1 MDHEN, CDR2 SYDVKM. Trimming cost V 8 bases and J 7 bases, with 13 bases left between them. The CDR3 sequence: CASSPLRNTQYF. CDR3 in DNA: TGTGCCAGCTCTCCTTTGAGGAATACGCAGTATTTT.

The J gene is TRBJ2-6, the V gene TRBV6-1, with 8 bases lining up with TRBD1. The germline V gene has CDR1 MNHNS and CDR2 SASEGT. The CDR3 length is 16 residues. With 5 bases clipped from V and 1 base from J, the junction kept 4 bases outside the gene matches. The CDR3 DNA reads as TGTGCCAGCAGTACCGGACAGGGATCTGGGGCCAACGTCCTGACTTTC. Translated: CASSTGQGSGANVLTF.

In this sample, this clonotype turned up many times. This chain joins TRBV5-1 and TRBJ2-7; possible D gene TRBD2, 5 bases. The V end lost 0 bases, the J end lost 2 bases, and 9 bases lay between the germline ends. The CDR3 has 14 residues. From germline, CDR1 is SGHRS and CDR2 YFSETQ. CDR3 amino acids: CASSLGTGAYEQYV. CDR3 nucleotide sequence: TGCGCCAGCAGCTTGGGGACTGGGGCCTACGAGCAGTACGTC.

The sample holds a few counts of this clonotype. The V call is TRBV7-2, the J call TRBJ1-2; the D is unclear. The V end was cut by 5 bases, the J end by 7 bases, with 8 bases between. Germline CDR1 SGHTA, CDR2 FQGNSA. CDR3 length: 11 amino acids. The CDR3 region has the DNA TGTGCCAGCAGCGCTGAACTTGGCTACACCTTC. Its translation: CASSAELGYTF.

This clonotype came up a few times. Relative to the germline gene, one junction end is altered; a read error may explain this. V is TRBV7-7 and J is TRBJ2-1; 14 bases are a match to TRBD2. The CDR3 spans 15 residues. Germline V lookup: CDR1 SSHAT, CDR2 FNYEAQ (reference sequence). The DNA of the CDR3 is TGTGCTAGCAGCCCGGGACTAGCGGGGGCGTATGAGCAGTTCTTC. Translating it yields CASSPGLAGAYEQFF.

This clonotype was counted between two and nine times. CDR3 DNA sequence: TGTGCCAGCAGTCCGGACGGCGGCCAGGGTTTAGATACGCAGTATTTT. Amino acids: CASSPDGGQGLDTQYF. The V call is TRBV27, the J call TRBJ2-3; tentative D call: TRBD1 (5 bases). Germline V gives CDR1 MNHEY, CDR2 SMNVEV (reference sequence). Trimming pared 5 bases from V and 5 bases from J, leaving 20 bases between. CDR3 length equals 16 residues.

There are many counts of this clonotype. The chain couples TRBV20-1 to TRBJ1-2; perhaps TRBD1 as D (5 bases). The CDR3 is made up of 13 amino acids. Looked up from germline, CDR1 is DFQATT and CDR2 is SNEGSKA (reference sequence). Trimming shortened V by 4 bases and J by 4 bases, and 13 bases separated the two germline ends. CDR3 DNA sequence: TGCAGTGCTAAGATTAATGGGGGCTATGGCTACACCTTC. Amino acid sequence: CSAKINGGYGYTF.

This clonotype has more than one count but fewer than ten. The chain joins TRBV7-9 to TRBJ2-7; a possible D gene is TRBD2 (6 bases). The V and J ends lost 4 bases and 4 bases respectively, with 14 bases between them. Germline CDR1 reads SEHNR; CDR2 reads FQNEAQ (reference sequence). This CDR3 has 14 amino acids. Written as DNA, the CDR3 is TGTGCCAGCAGCTCCCGGGAGATACAATACGAGCAGTACTTC. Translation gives CASSSREIQYEQYF.

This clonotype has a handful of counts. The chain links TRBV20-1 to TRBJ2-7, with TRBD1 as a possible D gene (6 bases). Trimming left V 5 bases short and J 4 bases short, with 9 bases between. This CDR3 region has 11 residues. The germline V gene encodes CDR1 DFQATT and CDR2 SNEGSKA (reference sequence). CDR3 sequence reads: CSAEGGYEQYF. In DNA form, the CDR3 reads TGCAGTGCTGAAGGGGGATACGAGCAGTACTTC.

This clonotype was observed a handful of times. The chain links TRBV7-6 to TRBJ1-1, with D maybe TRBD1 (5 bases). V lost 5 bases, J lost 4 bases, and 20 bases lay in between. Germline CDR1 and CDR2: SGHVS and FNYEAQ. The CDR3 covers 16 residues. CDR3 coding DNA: TGTGCCAGCAGCCTCGGGACTCCGAGTCCACTCACTGAAGCTTTCTTT. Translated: CASSLGTPSPLTEAFF. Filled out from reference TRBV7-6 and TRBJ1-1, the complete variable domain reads GAGVSQSPRYKVTKRGQDVALRCDPISGHVSLYWYRQALGQGPEFLTYFNYEAQQDKSGLPNDRFSAERPEGSISTLTIQRTEQRDSAMYRCASSLGTPSPLTEAFFGQGTRLTVV.

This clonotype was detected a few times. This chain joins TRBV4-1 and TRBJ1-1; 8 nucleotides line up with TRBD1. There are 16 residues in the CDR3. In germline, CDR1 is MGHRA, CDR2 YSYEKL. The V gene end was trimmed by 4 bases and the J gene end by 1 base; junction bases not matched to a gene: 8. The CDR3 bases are TGCGCCAGCAGCCTCCTCCCAGGGGGCGGGAACACTGAAGCTTTCTTT. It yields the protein CASSLLPGGGNTEAFF.

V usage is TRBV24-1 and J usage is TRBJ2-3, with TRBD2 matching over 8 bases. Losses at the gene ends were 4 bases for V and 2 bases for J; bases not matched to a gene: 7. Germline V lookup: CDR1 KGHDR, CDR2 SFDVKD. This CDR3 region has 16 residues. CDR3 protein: CATSESQRGTTDTQYF. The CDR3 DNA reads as TGTGCCACCAGTGAATCCCAGCGGGGGACCACAGATACGCAGTATTTT.

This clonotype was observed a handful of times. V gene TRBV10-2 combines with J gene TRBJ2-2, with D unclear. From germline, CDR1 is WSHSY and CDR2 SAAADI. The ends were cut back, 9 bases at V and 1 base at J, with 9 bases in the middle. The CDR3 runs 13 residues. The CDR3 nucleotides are TGCGCCAGTGTAGTTGGGAACACCGGGGAGCTGTTTTTT. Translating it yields CASVVGNTGELFF.